This T cell receptor beta chain stems from a study of T cell responses to AZD1222 COVID-19 vaccine. Study results and caveats: Recipients of two AZD1222 doses showed rising Spike-specific TCR breadth and depth. Donor demographics were predominantly white British with a female majority; clonal diversity may be underestimated.

Produced via immunoSEQ multiplex PCR; TCRdb's table is partial and in-frame only. The data show 130,000 to 150,000 clones, about 91% seen once. CDR1 is MNHEY, CDR2 SVGAGI, per germline. Trimming at V came to 6 bases and at J to 10 bases, leaving 8 bases not matched to a gene. The CDR3 has 12 amino acids. Regarding this clone: Its antigen remains unknown.

The rearrangement uses TRBV6-5 and TRBJ1-1; 7 bases agree with TRBD1. The source of this sequence is an adult in good health. Specimen: peripheral blood, collected on day 0 of AZD1222 vaccination. The chain's CDR3 is CASSATGQAAFF. The CDR3 coding sequence is TGTGCCAGCAGCGCGACAGGGCAGGCAGCTTTCTTT.